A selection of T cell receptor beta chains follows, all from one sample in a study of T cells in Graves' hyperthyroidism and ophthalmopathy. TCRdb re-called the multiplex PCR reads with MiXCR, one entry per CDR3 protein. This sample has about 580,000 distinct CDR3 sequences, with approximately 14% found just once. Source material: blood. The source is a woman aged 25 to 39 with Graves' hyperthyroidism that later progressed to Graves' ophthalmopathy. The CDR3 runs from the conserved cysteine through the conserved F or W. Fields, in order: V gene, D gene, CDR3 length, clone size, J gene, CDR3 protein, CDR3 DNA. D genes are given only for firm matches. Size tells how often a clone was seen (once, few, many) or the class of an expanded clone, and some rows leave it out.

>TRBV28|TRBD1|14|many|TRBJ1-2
CARHRDRGNYGYTF
TGTGCTCGCCACCGGGACAGGGGGAACTATGGCTACACCTTC
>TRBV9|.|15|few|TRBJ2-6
CASSARISGANVLTF
TGTGCCAGCAGCGCGAGGATCTCTGGGGCCAACGTCCTGACTTTC
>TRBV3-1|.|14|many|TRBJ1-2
CASSRGPSGYGYTF
TGTGCCAGCAGCCGGGGCCCTTCGGGCTATGGCTACACCTTC
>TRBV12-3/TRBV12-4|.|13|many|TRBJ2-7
CASSLSRFYEQYF
TGTGCCAGCAGTTTAAGCAGGTTCTACGAGCAGTACTTC
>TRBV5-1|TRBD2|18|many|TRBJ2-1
CASSSPDQGLAGNNEQFF
TGCGCCAGCAGCTCGCCCGACCAAGGACTAGCGGGAAACAATGAGCAGTTCTTC
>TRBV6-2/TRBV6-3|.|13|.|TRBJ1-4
CASSYKDSEKLFF
TGTGCCAGCAGTTACAAGGACAGTGAAAAACTGTTTTTT
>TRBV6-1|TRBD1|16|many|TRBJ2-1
CASSSTLQGSYNEQFF
TGTGCCAGCAGCAGTACCCTACAGGGGTCCTACAATGAGCAGTTCTTC
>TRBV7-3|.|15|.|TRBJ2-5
CASSPQLDSRETQYF
TGTGCCAGCAGCCCCCAGTTGGACAGCAGAGAGACCCAGTACTTC
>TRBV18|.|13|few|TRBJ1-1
CASSPREQPEAFF
TGTGCCAGCTCACCAAGAGAACAGCCTGAAGCTTTCTTT
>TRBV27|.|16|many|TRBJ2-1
CASSDASGPPHNEQFF
TGTGCCAGCAGTGACGCCTCGGGCCCACCTCACAATGAGCAGTTCTTC
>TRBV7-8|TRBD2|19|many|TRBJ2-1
CASSLPPRLAGVNYNEQFF
TGTGCCAGCAGCTTGCCCCCGAGACTAGCGGGAGTTAACTACAATGAGCAGTTCTTC
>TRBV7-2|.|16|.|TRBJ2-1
CASSLVGPSSYNEQFF
TGTGCCAGCAGCTTAGTGGGTCCCAGTTCCTACAATGAGCAGTTCTTC
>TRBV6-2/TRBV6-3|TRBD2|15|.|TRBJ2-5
CASRDGLAGAETQYF
TGTGCCAGCAGAGACGGACTAGCGGGAGCTGAGACCCAGTACTTC
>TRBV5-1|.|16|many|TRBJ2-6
CASEQGVHSGANVLTF
TGCGCCAGCGAGCAGGGAGTGCACTCTGGGGCCAACGTCCTGACTTTC
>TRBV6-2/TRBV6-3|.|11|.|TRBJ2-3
CASKAGDTQYF
TGTGCCAGCAAGGCGGGAGATACGCAGTATTTT
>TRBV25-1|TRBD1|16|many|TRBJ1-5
CASSSATGMRGQPQHF
TGTGCCAGCAGTTCAGCGACAGGGATGAGGGGTCAGCCCCAGCATTTT
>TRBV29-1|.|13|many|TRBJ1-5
CSVEGTANQPQHF
TGCAGCGTTGAAGGGACAGCTAATCAGCCCCAGCATTTT
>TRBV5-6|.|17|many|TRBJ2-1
CASSLEVAFSSYNEQFF
TGTGCCAGCAGCTTGGAGGTAGCCTTCAGCTCCTACAATGAGCAGTTCTTC
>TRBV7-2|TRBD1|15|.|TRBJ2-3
CASSLGAGGQDTQYF
TGTGCCAGCAGCTTAGGGGCAGGGGGCCAGGATACGCAGTATTTT
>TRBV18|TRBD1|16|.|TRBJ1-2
CASSPQSRQGYYGYTF
TGTGCCAGCTCACCCCAAAGTCGACAGGGGTACTATGGCTACACCTTC
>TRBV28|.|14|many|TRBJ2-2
CASSTNSNTGELFF
TGTGCCAGCAGTACTAACAGCAACACCGGGGAGCTGTTTTTT
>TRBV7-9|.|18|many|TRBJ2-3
CASSLDGYRALVADTQYF
TGTGCCAGCAGCTTGGACGGCTACCGAGCCCTGGTCGCAGATACGCAGTATTTT
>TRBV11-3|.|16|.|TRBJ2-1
CASSQDLASRTYEQFF
TGCGCCAGCAGCCAAGATTTGGCTAGCCGAACCTACGAGCAGTTCTTC
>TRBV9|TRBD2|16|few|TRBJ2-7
CASSVGVAGNSYEQYF
TGTGCCAGCAGCGTAGGGGTAGCGGGAAACTCCTACGAGCAGTACTTC
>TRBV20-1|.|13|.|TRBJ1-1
CSAYLGPPRRAFF
TGCAGTGCTTACCTTGGGCCCCCCCGGCGGGCTTTCTTT
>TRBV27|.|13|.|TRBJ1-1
CASSLSRGPEAFF
TGTGCCAGCAGTTTATCGCGGGGGCCTGAAGCTTTCTTT
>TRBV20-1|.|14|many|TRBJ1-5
CSVAENDSNQPQHF
TGCAGTGTCGCCGAGAACGATAGCAATCAGCCCCAGCATTTT
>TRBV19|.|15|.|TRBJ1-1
CASSILGRVNTEAFF
TGTGCCAGTAGTATACTAGGCAGGGTGAACACTGAAGCTTTCTTT
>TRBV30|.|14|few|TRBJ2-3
CAWRKGPSTDTQYF
TGTGCCTGGAGAAAGGGACCTAGCACAGATACGCAGTATTTT
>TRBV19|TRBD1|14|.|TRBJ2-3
CASTPGQGADTQYF
TGTGCCAGTACCCCGGGACAGGGGGCAGATACGCAGTATTTT
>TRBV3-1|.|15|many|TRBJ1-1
CASSGTGQGSPEAFF
TGTGCCAGCAGTGGGACCGGGCAGGGGTCCCCTGAAGCTTTCTTT
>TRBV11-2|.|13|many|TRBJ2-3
CASSTRGGDTQYF
TGTGCCAGCAGCACTAGGGGGGGCGATACGCAGTATTTT
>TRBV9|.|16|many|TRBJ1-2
CASSDVPFQVNYGYTF
TGTGCCAGCAGCGACGTGCCGTTCCAGGTTAACTATGGCTACACCTTC
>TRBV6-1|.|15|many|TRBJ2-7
CASRDVRGSSYEQYF
TGTGCCAGCAGGGATGTAAGAGGGAGCTCCTACGAGCAGTACTTC
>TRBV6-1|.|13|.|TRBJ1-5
CASNGGGNQPQHF
TGTGCCAGCAACGGGGGGGGAAATCAGCCCCAGCATTTT
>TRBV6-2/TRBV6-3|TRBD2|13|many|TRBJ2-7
CASKRESRYEQYF
TGTGCCAGCAAGCGGGAGTCCCGCTACGAGCAGTACTTC
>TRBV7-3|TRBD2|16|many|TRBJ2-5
CASSIGTSGRVETQYF
TGTGCCAGCAGCATAGGGACTAGCGGGAGGGTGGAGACCCAGTACTTC
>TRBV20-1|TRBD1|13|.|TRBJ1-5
CSATQGPNQPQHF
TGCAGTGCGACACAGGGGCCGAATCAGCCCCAGCATTTT
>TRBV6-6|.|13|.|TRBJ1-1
CASSYSRAEEAFF
TGTGCCAGCAGTTACTCGAGGGCAGAGGAAGCTTTCTTT
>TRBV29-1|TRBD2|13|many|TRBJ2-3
CSVRLAGVLEQYF
TGCAGCGTTCGACTAGCGGGGGTCCTCGAGCAGTATTTT